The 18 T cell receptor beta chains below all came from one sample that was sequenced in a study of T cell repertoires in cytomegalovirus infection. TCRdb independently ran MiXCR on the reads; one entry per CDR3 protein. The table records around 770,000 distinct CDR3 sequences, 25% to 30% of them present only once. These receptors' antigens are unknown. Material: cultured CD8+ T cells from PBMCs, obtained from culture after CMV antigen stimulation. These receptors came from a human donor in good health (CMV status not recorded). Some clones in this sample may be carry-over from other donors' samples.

CDR3 loop: CSARVYYEQYF. The CDR3 nucleotides are TGCAGTGCTAGAGTTTACTACGAGCAGTACTTC. J is TRBJ2-7 and V is TRBV20-1; D uncertain. The CDR3 has 11 residues. Germline V gene data show CDR1 as DFQATT and CDR2 as SNEGSKA (reference sequence). Trimming removed 1 base at V and 3 bases at J, with 4 bases between.

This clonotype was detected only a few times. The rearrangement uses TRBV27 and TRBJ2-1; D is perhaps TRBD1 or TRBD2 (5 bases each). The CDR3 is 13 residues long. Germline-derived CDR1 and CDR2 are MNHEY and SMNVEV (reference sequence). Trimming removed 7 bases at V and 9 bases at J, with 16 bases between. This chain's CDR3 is CASNQGPYFEQFF. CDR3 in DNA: TGTGCCAGCAACCAGGGACCCTATTTTGAGCAGTTCTTC.

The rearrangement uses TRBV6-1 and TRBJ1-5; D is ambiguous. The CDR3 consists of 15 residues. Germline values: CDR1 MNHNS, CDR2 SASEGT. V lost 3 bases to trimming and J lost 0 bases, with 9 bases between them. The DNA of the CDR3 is TGTGCCAGCAGTGATCCTGGGCTTAGCAATCAGCCCCAGCATTTT. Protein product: CASSDPGLSNQPQHF.

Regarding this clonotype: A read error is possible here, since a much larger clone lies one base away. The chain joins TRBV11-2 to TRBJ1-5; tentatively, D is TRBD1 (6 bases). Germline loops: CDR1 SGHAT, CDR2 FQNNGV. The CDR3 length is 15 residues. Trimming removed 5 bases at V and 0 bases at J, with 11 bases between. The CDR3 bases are TGTGCCAGCAGCGGGACATCTTATAGCAATCAGCCCCAGCATTTT. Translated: CASSGTSYSNQPQHF.

The DNA for the CDR3 is TGTGCCAGCAGTTGGCTAGCCTACAATGAGCAGTTCTTC. The encoded protein is CASSWLAYNEQFF. This sequence joins TRBV27 and TRBJ2-1; no clear D gene. Germline CDR1 reads MNHEY; CDR2 reads SMNVEV (reference sequence). V gave up 4 bases and J gave up 2 bases, with 6 bases separating them. CDR3 length equals 13 residues.

The CDR3 sequence: CASSNRSEQYV. The CDR3 DNA follows: TGTGCCAGCAGCAACCGAAGCGAGCAGTACGTC. This chain joins TRBV7-9 and TRBJ2-7; no reliable D call. Trimming took 5 bases from V and 6 from J, leaving 8 bases between them. CDR1 is SEHNR, CDR2 FQNEAQ, per germline (reference sequence). CDR3 length: 11 amino acids.

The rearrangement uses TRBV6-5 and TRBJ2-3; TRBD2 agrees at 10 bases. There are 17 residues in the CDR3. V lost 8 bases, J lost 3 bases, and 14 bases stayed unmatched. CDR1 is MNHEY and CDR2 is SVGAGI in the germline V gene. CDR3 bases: TGTGCCAGCCACCCTGGGGCTAGCGGGGGTCGGACAGATACGCAGTATTTT. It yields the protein CASHPGASGGRTDTQYF.

CDR3 loop: CASSSPPQGWNTEAFF. The CDR3 bases are TGTGCCAGCAGTTCCCCCCCACAGGGGTGGAACACTGAAGCTTTCTTT. This chain joins TRBV28 and TRBJ1-1, with TRBD1 identical over 7 bases. Trimming took 4 bases from V and 1 from J; bases not matched to a gene: 9. CDR1 is MDHEN, CDR2 SYDVKM, per germline. CDR3 length: 16 amino acids.

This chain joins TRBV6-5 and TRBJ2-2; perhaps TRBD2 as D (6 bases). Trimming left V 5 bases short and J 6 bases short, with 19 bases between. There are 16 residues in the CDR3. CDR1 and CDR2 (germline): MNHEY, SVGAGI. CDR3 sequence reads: CASSGSTSRDPGELFF. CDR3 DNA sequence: TGTGCCAGCAGTGGCTCGACTAGTCGGGATCCCGGGGAGCTGTTTTTT.

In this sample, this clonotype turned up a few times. The CDR3 spells CASSPDSLQPQHF. The CDR3 coding sequence is TGTGCCAGCAGCCCGGACAGTCTACAGCCCCAGCATTTT. The chain links TRBV7-6 to TRBJ1-5; a weak D match, TRBD1 (6 bases). The ends were cut back, 5 bases at V and 7 bases at J, with 12 bases in the middle. Germline V gene data show CDR1 as SGHVS and CDR2 as FNYEAQ. This CDR3 has 13 residues.

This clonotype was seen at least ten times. Here the CDR3 reads CATSEKLFF. The CDR3 DNA is TGTGCCACCAGTGAAAAACTGTTTTTT. The rearrangement joins TRBV24-1 to TRBJ1-4, with D uncertain. Germline-derived CDR1 and CDR2 are KGHDR and SFDVKD. The CDR3 is made up of 9 amino acids. Trimming stripped 4 bases from V and 10 bases from J, with 0 bases between.

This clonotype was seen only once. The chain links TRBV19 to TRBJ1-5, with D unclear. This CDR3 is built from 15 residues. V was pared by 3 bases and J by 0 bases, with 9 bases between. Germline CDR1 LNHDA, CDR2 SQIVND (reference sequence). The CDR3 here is CASSIPDYSNQPQHF. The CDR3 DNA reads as TGTGCCAGTAGTATCCCAGATTATAGCAATCAGCCCCAGCATTTT. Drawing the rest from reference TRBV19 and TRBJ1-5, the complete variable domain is DGGITQSPKYLFRKEGQNVTLSCEQNLNHDAMYWYRQDPGQGLRLIYYSQIVNDFQKGDIAEGYSVSREKKESFPLTVTSAQKNPTAFYLCASSIPDYSNQPQHFGDGTRLSIL.

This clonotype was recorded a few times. CDR3 sequence (DNA): TGTGCCATCAGTGAGTCAGTTAGGGCCCAGCCCCAGCATTTT. This gives the protein CAISESVRAQPQHF. The J gene is TRBJ1-5, the V gene TRBV10-3, with D unresolved. This CDR3 is built from 14 residues. Trimming took 0 bases from V and 7 from J, leaving 10 bases between them. CDR1 and CDR2 (germline): ENHRY, SYGVKD.

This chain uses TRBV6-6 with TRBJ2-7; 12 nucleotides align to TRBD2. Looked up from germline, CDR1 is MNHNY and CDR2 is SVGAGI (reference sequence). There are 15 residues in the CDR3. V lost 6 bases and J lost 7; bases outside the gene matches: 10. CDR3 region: CASSLTLAGGGEQYV. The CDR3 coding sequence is TGTGCCAGCAGCCTCACACTAGCGGGGGGCGGGGAGCAGTACGTC.

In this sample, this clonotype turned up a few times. The CDR3 sequence: CASRRKGLAMLLSTDTQYF. DNA of the CDR3: TGTGCCAGCAGGAGAAAGGGACTAGCGATGCTGTTAAGCACAGATACGCAGTATTTT. The rearrangement joins TRBV6-1 to TRBJ2-3, with 10 bases identical to TRBD2. CDR1 and CDR2 from the germline V gene are MNHNS and SASEGT. With 6 bases clipped from V and 0 bases from J, the junction kept 15 bases outside the gene matches. The CDR3 has 19 amino acids.

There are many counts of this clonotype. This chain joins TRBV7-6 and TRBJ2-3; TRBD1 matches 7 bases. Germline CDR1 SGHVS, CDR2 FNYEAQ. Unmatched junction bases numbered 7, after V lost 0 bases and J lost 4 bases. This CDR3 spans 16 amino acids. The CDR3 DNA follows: TGTGCCAGCAGCTTAGCGCGGACAGGCACCGCAGATACGCAGTATTTT. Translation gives CASSLARTGTADTQYF.

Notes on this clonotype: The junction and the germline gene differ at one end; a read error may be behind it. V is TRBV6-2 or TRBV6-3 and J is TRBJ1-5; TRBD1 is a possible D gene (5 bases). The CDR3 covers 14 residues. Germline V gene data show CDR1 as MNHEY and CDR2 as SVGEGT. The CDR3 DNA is TGTGCCAGCAGTTACACAAGACAGAATCAGCCCCAGCAGTTT. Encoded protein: CASSYTRQNQPQQF.

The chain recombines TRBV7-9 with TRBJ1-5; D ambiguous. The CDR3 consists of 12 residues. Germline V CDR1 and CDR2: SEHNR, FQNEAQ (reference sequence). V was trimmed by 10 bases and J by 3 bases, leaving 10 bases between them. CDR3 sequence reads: CAISGNNQPQHF. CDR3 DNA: TGTGCCATCTCGGGGAACAATCAGCCCCAGCATTTT.